The T cell receptor (beta chain) under discussion was sequenced for a study of OX40 agonist ivuxolimab in advanced cancers. Notes on the study in general: Patients with a partial response at 0.1-3.0 mg/kg had among the lowest clonal expansion.

Generated by immunoSEQ multiplex PCR, the TCRdb table keeps only in-frame clones and is missing some. The data hold about 26,000 clones, with about 87% observed a single time. Concerning this clone itself: What it binds is not known.

Specimen: CD4+ or CD8+ T cells sorted from blood, collected in a trial of the OX40 agonist ivuxolimab. The receptor's source is an adult with an advanced solid tumor such as melanoma, head and neck, liver or kidney cancer.

In DNA form, the CDR3 reads TGTGCCACCAGCCATCGGGCAGGTATGGATGAAAAACTGTTTTTT. Translation gives CATSHRAGMDEKLFF. V usage is TRBV15 and J usage is TRBJ1-4; D is unresolved. V dropped 5 bases and J dropped 6 bases, with 16 bases sitting between them. This CDR3 spans 15 amino acids. Germline CDR1 LNHNV, CDR2 YYDKDF (reference sequence).